Sequencing of this TCR beta chain was carried out in a study of T cell repertoires in cytomegalovirus infection. The wider study: Both recently identified HLA-C-restricted and well-studied HLA-B-restricted CMV epitopes were used in the study. Carrying CMV and the relevant HLA type showed in public TCR beta signatures. Study-level points and caveats: HLA-C-restricted CMV-specific TCR beta clonotypes prevailed in the ex vivo response.

TCRdb used MiXCR to reprocess the reads, holding one entry per CDR3 protein. The repertoire holds around 750,000 distinct CDR3 sequences, with roughly 33% as singletons. This clonotype is labeled medium-sized. What it recognizes is unknown. Germline V gene lookup returns CDR1 MDHEN and CDR2 SYDVKM. The CDR3 has 16 amino acids. The V and J ends lost 6 bases and 0 bases respectively, with 15 bases between them. The clonotype was recovered from a human donor in good health (CMV status not recorded). Some clones in this sample may be carry-over from other donors' samples. Material: cultured CD8+ T cells from PBMCs, obtained from culture after CMV antigen stimulation. The genes are TRBV28 and TRBJ1-3, with D possibly TRBD1 on 6 matching bases. The CDR3 is CASRSPGHHSGNTIYF. CDR3 in DNA: TGTGCCAGCAGATCTCCGGGACACCACTCTGGAAACACCATATATTTT.